The rows below give T cell receptor beta chains drawn from one sample of a study of T cell responses to AZD1222 COVID-19 vaccine. Clones were sequenced by immunoSEQ multiplex PCR, and TCRdb holds only the in-frame ones, with some missing. The table has around 100,000 clones, approximately 88% seen once; the top ten hold about 6.5%. The starting material was peripheral blood, obtained 28 days after the second AZD1222 dose. All receptors derive from an adult who received the AZD1222 COVID-19 vaccine. CDR3s include the opening cysteine and the closing phenylalanine or tryptophan. D genes are given only for firm matches.

>TRBV27|15|TRBJ1-2|TRBD1
CASSGDRDRGYGYTF
>TRBV5-1|15|TRBJ1-5|-
CASSLLGTSNQPQHF
>TRBV6-1|13|TRBJ2-7|-
CASSEALDYEQYF
>TRBV6-5|10|TRBJ2-7|-
CATLSYEQYF
>TRBV6-1|17|TRBJ2-7|TRBD1
CASSEKAGTGAPYEQYF
>TRBV7-9|14|TRBJ2-3|-
CASSSKDRTATQYF
>TRBV7-9|13|TRBJ1-1|-
CASSLGGALEAFF
>TRBV18|15|TRBJ1-5|TRBD1
CASSPLGQGNQPQHF
>TRBV2|14|TRBJ2-1|TRBD1
CASSRDRASDEQFF
>TRBV28|15|TRBJ1-5|-
CASSLAPRVGQPQHF
>TRBV5-1|14|TRBJ2-3|-
CASMLGQNTDTQYF
>TRBV5-4|14|TRBJ2-2|-
CASSLDPRTGELFF
>TRBV29-1|13|TRBJ2-7|-
CSVEGHRSYEQYF
>TRBV5-1|13|TRBJ2-3|-
CASSLAERDTQYF
>TRBV7-9|19|TRBJ2-4|TRBD1
CASSLRLDRFGVAKNIQYF
>TRBV7-9|12|TRBJ1-2|-
CASSPPNYGYTF
>TRBV6-5|15|TRBJ1-1|TRBD1
CASIRGQGEGSEAFF
>TRBV29-1|14|TRBJ2-2|-
CSVRGDRDTGELFF
>TRBV6-5|15|TRBJ2-3|TRBD2
CASSYSGGLTDTQYF
>TRBV6-5|12|TRBJ1-5|-
CASSTGGQPQHF
>TRBV7-9|13|TRBJ2-7|TRBD1
CASSTRQGYEQYF
>TRBV19|14|TRBJ1-4|TRBD1
CASSSDRFNEKLFF
>TRBV6-1|15|TRBJ2-3|TRBD2
CASSELAGGPDTQYF
>TRBV5-1|16|TRBJ1-4|-
CASSLAAGTTNEKLFF
>TRBV19|15|TRBJ1-2|TRBD1
CASSFSRGQGGGYTF
>TRBV5-6|13|TRBJ1-2|TRBD1
CASSLVGQSGYTF
>TRBV21-1|16|TRBJ1-4|-
CASSKPQQGVGEKLFF
>TRBV29-1|15|TRBJ2-3|TRBD2
CSVEFIAGSTDTQYF
>TRBV12-3/TRBV12-4|12|TRBJ2-5|-
CASSLGSGTQYF
>TRBV5-1|14|TRBJ2-7|-
CASSFTQSSYEQYF
>TRBV6-5|13|TRBJ1-1|-
CASSLTEDTEAFF